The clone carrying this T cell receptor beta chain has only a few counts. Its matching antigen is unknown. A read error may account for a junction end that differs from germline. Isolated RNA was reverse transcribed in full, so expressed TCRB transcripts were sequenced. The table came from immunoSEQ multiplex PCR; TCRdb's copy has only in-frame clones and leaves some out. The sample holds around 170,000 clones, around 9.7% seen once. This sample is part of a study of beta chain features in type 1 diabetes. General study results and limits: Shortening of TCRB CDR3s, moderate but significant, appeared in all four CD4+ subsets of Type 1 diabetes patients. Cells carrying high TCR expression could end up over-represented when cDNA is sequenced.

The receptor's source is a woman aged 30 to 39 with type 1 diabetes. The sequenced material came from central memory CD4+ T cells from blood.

The DNA of the CDR3 is TGTGCCAGCAGTCTATCCGGGACAGGGAATATGAAGACCCAGTACTTC. Translated: CASSLSGTGNMKTQYF. The rearrangement joins TRBV27 to TRBJ2-5, with 9 nucleotides matching TRBD1. CDR1 and CDR2 (germline): MNHEY, SMNVEV (reference sequence). This CDR3 contains 16 residues.